Each of the 29 T cell receptor beta chains below was sequenced from the same sample in a study of CD8 T cells in ankylosing spondylitis (dated by TCRdb to the late 2010s). The paper as a whole reports these results and caveats: Blood from ankylosing spondylitis patients appeared to be characterized by a TCR beta motif made up of under ten highly homologous amino acid variants.

Their cognate antigens are unknown. The library was prepared using 5' RACE. Data came from an Illumina HiSeq 2500. TCRdb reprocessing: public reads trimmed at Q25 with fastp, clones called with MiXCR, in-frame beta chains kept. Every distinct CDR3 protein forms one entry, paired with its most common genes and DNA. The sample table holds more than 250,000 distinct CDR3 sequences, of which around 8% were seen once. The ten largest clones add up to roughly 15% of the sample. The material sequenced was blood, either unsorted or a sorted T cell fraction (not recorded which). Every receptor here comes from a male donor with ankylosing spondylitis.

The V call is TRBV5-5, the J call TRBJ2-2; perhaps TRBD1 as D (5 bases). V shed 4 bases and J shed 8 bases, with 15 bases lying between them. Germline lookup yields CDR1 SGHKS and CDR2 YYEKEE (reference sequence). The CDR3 loop spans 14 amino acids. DNA for the CDR3: TGTGCCAGCAGCCTCAGGGTCCTTAGGGGGGAGCTGTTTTTT. This gives the protein CASSLRVLRGELFF.

This clonotype was counted ten times or more. The J gene is TRBJ1-1, the V gene TRBV5-1, with D unclear. The CDR3 consists of 11 residues. The germline V gene has CDR1 SGHRS and CDR2 YFSETQ. Trimming shortened V by 2 bases and J by 3 bases, and 2 bases separated the two germline ends. The CDR3 nucleotides read TGCGCCAGCAGCTTAGACACTGAAGCTTTCTTT. Its protein is CASSLDTEAFF.

The genes are TRBV20-1 and TRBJ2-7; D gene uncertain. V lost 5 bases, J lost 1 base, and 3 bases lay in between. Germline V gene sequence: CDR1 DFQATT, CDR2 SNEGSKA (reference sequence). The CDR3 spans 10 residues. The CDR3 is CSAPSYEQYF. The CDR3 DNA reads as TGCAGTGCTCCTTCCTACGAGCAGTACTTC.

This clonotype has more than one count but fewer than ten. The chain joins TRBV4-1 to TRBJ2-7, with 11 bases lining up with TRBD2. The trim removed 0 bases at V and 1 base at J, leaving 8 bases unmatched. Germline V CDR1 and CDR2: MGHRA, YSYEKL. The CDR3 is made up of 18 amino acids. DNA for the CDR3: TGCGCCAGCAGCCAAGAACCCTTGACTAGCGGGGCTTCCTACGAGCAGTACTTC. Translation: CASSQEPLTSGASYEQYF.

The CDR3 DNA follows: TGTGCCAGCAGCTCCTACAGGGGGCATGAGCAGTTCTTC. As protein: CASSSYRGHEQFF. The V gene is TRBV7-6, the J gene TRBJ2-1, with 9 bases that match TRBD1. The CDR3 runs 13 residues. V lost 4 bases and J lost 8; bases outside the gene matches: 3. The germline V gene has CDR1 SGHVS and CDR2 FNYEAQ.

The rearrangement links TRBV20-1 to TRBJ1-1; 7 bases are a match to TRBD1. Germline V gene sequence: CDR1 DFQATT, CDR2 SNEGSKA (reference sequence). V was clipped by 3 bases and J by 10 bases; unmatched bases: 14. CDR3 length: 14 amino acids. The CDR3 DNA reads as TGCAGTGCTAGCGCGGGACAGTTCGTTGGGTCAGCTTTCTTT. This sequence encodes CSASAGQFVGSAFF.

This clonotype was detected only a few times. The chain carries TRBV4-1 and TRBJ1-5; tentative D call: TRBD1 (6 bases). V lost 0 bases and J 9 bases, leaving 24 bases between the germline ends. Germline V gene sequence: CDR1 MGHRA, CDR2 YSYEKL. The length of the CDR3 is 18 residues. CDR3 nucleotide sequence: TGCGCCAGCAGCCAAGAATTTATCAGGACAGATAGTATCAGGCCCCAGCATTTT. Translated: CASSQEFIRTDSIRPQHF.

The chain recombines TRBV6-4 with TRBJ2-3; 9 positions match TRBD2. After removal of 5 bases from V and 5 bases from J, the junction contained 5 bases not matched to a gene. From germline, CDR1 is MRHNA and CDR2 SNTAGT. The CDR3 is 14 residues long. In DNA form, the CDR3 reads TGTGCCAGCAGTAGCGGGAGGAATGGAGATACGCAGTATTTT. It translates to CASSSGRNGDTQYF.

This clonotype turned up a few times. The V gene is TRBV14, the J gene TRBJ1-1; D might be TRBD1 (5 bases). Germline CDR1 SGHDN, CDR2 FVKESK. V lost 4 bases and J lost 1, with 16 bases in between. The CDR3 is 16 residues long. This CDR3 is CASSLLGRGGNTEAFF. CDR3 coding DNA: TGTGCCAGCAGCCTACTAGGTCGGGGCGGGAACACTGAAGCTTTCTTT. The full variable domain, completed using reference TRBV14 and TRBJ1-1, is EAGVTQFPSHSVIEKGQTVTLRCDPISGHDNLYWYRRVMGKEIKFLLHFVKESKQDESGMPNNRFLAERTGGTYSTLKVQPAELEDSGVYFCASSLLGRGGNTEAFFGQGTRLTVV.

The gene calls are TRBV5-1 and TRBJ1-1; 7 bases are a match to TRBD1. The CDR3 contains 15 residues. V dropped 4 bases and J dropped 5; count of bases not matched to a gene: 11. Germline CDR1 SGHRS, CDR2 YFSETQ. The CDR3 sequence is CASSSGTGDRTEAFF. CDR3 nucleotides: TGCGCCAGCAGCAGCGGAACAGGGGATCGTACTGAAGCTTTCTTT.

The rearrangement links TRBV6-5 to TRBJ1-1, with D maybe TRBD1 (5 bases). Trimming stripped 2 bases from V and 1 base from J, with 8 bases between. Germline loops: CDR1 MNHEY, CDR2 SVGAGI. CDR3 length equals 14 residues. The CDR3 DNA follows: TGTGCCAGCAGTTACGACAGATCGAACACTGAAGCTTTCTTT. It yields the protein CASSYDRSNTEAFF.

The gene calls are TRBV7-3 and TRBJ2-2; tentatively, D is TRBD1 or TRBD2 (5 bases each). This CDR3 has 14 residues. Germline CDR1 reads SGHTA; CDR2 reads FQGTGA. V was pared by 5 bases and J by 4 bases, with 11 bases between. CDR3: CASSNAGTTGELFF. The CDR3 DNA reads TGTGCCAGCAGCAACGCCGGGACCACCGGGGAGCTGTTTTTT.

This clonotype turned up a few times. The V call is TRBV28, the J call TRBJ2-7, with D maybe TRBD2 (7 bases). Per germline, CDR1 MDHEN and CDR2 SYDVKM. The CDR3 length is 12 residues. Trimming took off 10 bases at V and 4 bases at J, with 14 bases between the two ends. The CDR3 region has the DNA TGTGCCATCGGAGGGGGGGGGTACGAGCAGTACTTC. It translates to CAIGGGGYEQYF.

This clonotype was seen repeatedly, ten times or more. The chain recombines TRBV5-1 with TRBJ2-7, with D unresolved. The CDR3 loop spans 12 amino acids. Trimming took off 2 bases at V and 3 bases at J, with 6 bases between the two ends. In germline, CDR1 is SGHRS, CDR2 YFSETQ. In DNA, the CDR3 is TGCGCCAGCAGCTTTAAGGACTACGAGCAGTACTTC. It specifies CASSFKDYEQYF.

The chain is built from TRBV20-1 and TRBJ2-5; no clear D gene. Trimming stripped 5 bases from V and 0 bases from J, with 7 bases between. The CDR3 runs to 12 residues. From germline, CDR1 is DFQATT and CDR2 SNEGSKA (reference sequence). The CDR3: CSAGRYQETQYF. The CDR3 coding sequence is TGCAGTGCTGGACGGTACCAAGAGACCCAGTACTTC.

The chain carries TRBV7-2 and TRBJ2-1, with D tentatively TRBD1 (5 bases). Trimming left V 4 bases short and J 3 bases short, with 10 bases between. The CDR3 consists of 14 residues. Germline V gene lookup returns CDR1 SGHTA and CDR2 FQGNSA. The CDR3 DNA is TGTGCCAGCAGCTCGATGACAGACTACAATGAGCAGTTCTTC. Its protein is CASSSMTDYNEQFF.

In DNA, the CDR3 is TGTGCCAGCAGCCACGTGGGACAGGGTGACGAAAAACTGTTTTTT. This encodes CASSHVGQGDEKLFF. This chain links TRBV4-2 with TRBJ1-4; 9 nucleotides match TRBD1. Germline CDR1 LGHNA, CDR2 YNFKEQ. This CDR3 contains 15 residues. Unmatched junction bases numbered 7, after V lost 3 bases and J lost 8 bases.

This clonotype was seen many times. The chain uses TRBV5-1 and TRBJ2-7; TRBD2 matches at 10 bases. Germline V gives CDR1 SGHRS, CDR2 YFSETQ. This CDR3 is 14 amino acids long. The J segment lost 6 bases and the V segment lost 4 bases, leaving 7 bases of the junction unmatched. CDR3 nucleotides: TGCGCCAGCAGCCCGGGGACTAGCGTCCTCGAGCAGTACTTC. Translation gives CASSPGTSVLEQYF.

This clonotype was found a few times. The chain couples TRBV28 to TRBJ2-7; 7 bases are a match to TRBD2. CDR1 MDHEN and CDR2 SYDVKM come from the germline V gene. The CDR3 is 13 residues long. Losses at the gene ends were 11 bases for V and 4 bases for J; bases not matched to a gene: 11. The CDR3 DNA sequence: TGTGCCCTCCGGGACGGCGGGAGTTACGAGCAGTACTTC. This gives the protein CALRDGGSYEQYF.

This clonotype was detected many times. The rearrangement joins TRBV20-1 to TRBJ1-4; the D gene is possibly TRBD1 (6 bases). CDR1 is DFQATT and CDR2 is SNEGSKA in the germline V gene (reference sequence). The CDR3 runs to 16 residues. V shed 0 bases and J shed 5 bases, with 16 bases lying between them. The CDR3 loop reads CSARDYRARSNEKLFF. The CDR3, as DNA: TGCAGTGCTAGAGATTACAGGGCCAGAAGCAATGAAAAACTGTTTTTT.

The chain recombines TRBV12-3 or TRBV12-4 with TRBJ2-7; no clear D. The length of the CDR3 is 14 residues. V lost 6 bases, J lost 0 bases, and 12 bases lay in between. The CDR3: CASSMGVNSYEQYF. The CDR3 nucleotides are TGTGCCAGCAGCATGGGCGTAAACTCCTACGAGCAGTACTTC.

This clonotype was observed a handful of times. The V call is TRBV6-1, the J call TRBJ1-1; TRBD1 is a possible D gene (6 bases). Trimming took 0 bases from V and 0 from J, leaving 20 bases between them. This CDR3 spans 19 amino acids. Germline CDR1 MNHNS, CDR2 SASEGT. The CDR3 DNA follows: TGTGCCAGCAGTGAAGCCCAACGGGGGCCGCTTACTATGAACACTGAAGCTTTCTTT. Translated: CASSEAQRGPLTMNTEAFF.

There are many counts of this clonotype. The V and J genes are TRBV20-1 and TRBJ2-3; 7 bases match TRBD1. From germline, CDR1 is DFQATT and CDR2 SNEGSKA (reference sequence). With V trimmed by 1 base and J by 2 bases, 6 bases remained unmatched. The CDR3 has 15 amino acids. The DNA of the CDR3 is TGCAGTGCTAGAGGTGGGGGACAGTCCACAGATACGCAGTATTTT. It translates to CSARGGGQSTDTQYF.

The chain is built from TRBV29-1 and TRBJ2-3, with 9 bases aligning to TRBD2. Losses at the gene ends were 5 bases for V and 6 bases for J; bases not matched to a gene: 3. This CDR3 is 12 amino acids long. Germline V gene data show CDR1 as SQVTM and CDR2 as ANQGSEA. This CDR3 is CSVILAGDTQYF. Written as DNA, the CDR3 is TGCAGCGTTATCCTAGCGGGGGATACGCAGTATTTT.

This clonotype was recorded a few times. The chain uses TRBV20-1 and TRBJ2-1; 7 bases match TRBD2. This CDR3 is built from 14 residues. Germline V gene data show CDR1 as DFQATT and CDR2 as SNEGSKA (reference sequence). V trimming: 4 bases; J trimming: 5 bases; junction bases outside the gene matches: 8. As DNA, the CDR3 is TGCAGTGCTATGTTCCAGCGGGGACACAATGAGCAGTTCTTC. This sequence encodes CSAMFQRGHNEQFF.

This clonotype was counted only a few times. The V gene is TRBV7-2, the J gene TRBJ1-5; no reliable D call. The germline gives CDR1 SGHTA, CDR2 FQGNSA. Trimming pared 5 bases from V and 1 base from J, leaving 6 bases between. CDR3 length: 13 residues. The CDR3 nucleotides are TGTGCCAGCAGCGTACGGAGCAATCAGCCCCAGCATTTT. Translating it yields CASSVRSNQPQHF.

The V gene is TRBV5-1, the J gene TRBJ2-5; 14 bases line up with TRBD2. The CDR3 extends over 16 amino acids. CDR1 is SGHRS, CDR2 YFSETQ, per germline. V lost 4 bases to trimming and J lost 4 bases; unmatched junction nucleotides: 6. The CDR3 spells CASSAGTSGSGETQYF. In nucleotides, the CDR3 is TGCGCCAGCAGCGCCGGGACTAGCGGGAGCGGAGAGACCCAGTACTTC.

V usage is TRBV10-2 and J usage is TRBJ2-7; 10 bases match TRBD2. The trim removed 6 bases at V and 1 base at J, leaving 9 bases unmatched. CDR1 is WSHSY, CDR2 SAAADI, per germline. This CDR3 comprises 16 residues. CDR3 nucleotide sequence: TGCGCCAGCAGGACAACGAGCGGGAGGGGGTCCTACGAGCAGTACTTC. Its translation is CASRTTSGRGSYEQYF.

The rearrangement links TRBV24-1 to TRBJ2-2; 7 nucleotides match TRBD2. V shed 8 bases, J shed 3 bases, and the junction held 2 bases outside the gene matches. This CDR3 is built from 13 residues. Germline V gene sequence: CDR1 KGHDR, CDR2 SFDVKD. DNA of the CDR3: TGTGCCACCACTAGCGGCTACACCGGGGAGCTGTTTTTT. This translates into CATTSGYTGELFF.